Following are 30 T cell receptor beta chains from one sample sequenced in a study of blood T cell repertoires in COVID-19 (dated by TCRdb to the early 2020s). Preparation of the library involved the immunoSEQ multiplex PCR assay. In its TCRdb copy, this immuneACCESS table keeps in-frame sequences only and misses some clones. Where compared with another copy, unresolved V genes explain less than half of these, and the others have no known cause. For this sample the table gives about half a million clones, of which 70% to 90% were detected only once. The ten largest clones capture roughly 3.2% of the sample. The sequenced sample consisted of peripheral blood. The receptors were gathered from a human donor in a cohort sampled during active COVID-19.

J is TRBJ1-2 and V is TRBV18, with D unresolved. Germline values: CDR1 KGHSH, CDR2 LQKENI. The CDR3 has 15 amino acids. The V end was cut by 1 base, the J end by 0 bases, with 9 bases between. The chain's CDR3 is CASSPQTEPNYGYTF. The DNA for the CDR3 is TGTGCCAGCTCACCACAAACAGAACCTAACTATGGCTACACCTTC.

The chain combines TRBV18 with TRBJ1-1; 9 nucleotides match TRBD1. The CDR3 sequence is 14 residues long. J lost 4 bases, V lost 3 bases, and 3 bases had no gene match. CDR1 is KGHSH and CDR2 is LQKENI in the germline V gene. CDR3 sequence: CASSPTGGTTEAFF. CDR3 in DNA: TGTGCCAGCTCACCTACAGGGGGCACCACTGAAGCTTTCTTT.

This clone was found a few times. This chain links TRBV5-5 with TRBJ1-1; a weak D match, TRBD1 (6 bases). Germline assignment: CDR1 SGHKS and CDR2 YYEKEE (reference sequence). The CDR3 loop spans 16 amino acids. V shed 0 bases and J shed 0 bases, with 12 bases lying between them. CDR3 loop: CASSLVGARMNTEAFF. The CDR3 DNA follows: TGTGCCAGCAGCTTGGTGGGGGCGCGAATGAACACTGAAGCTTTCTTT. The full variable domain, completed using reference TRBV5-5 and TRBJ1-1, is DAGVTQSPTHLIKTRGQQVTLRCSPISGHKSVSWYQQVLGQGPQFIFQYYEKEERGRGNFPDRFSARQFPNYSSELNVNALLLGDSALYLCASSLVGARMNTEAFFGQGTRLTVV.

The chain combines TRBV27 with TRBJ1-1; maybe TRBD1 (5 bases). Deletions cut 6 bases from V and 3 bases from J, with 14 bases between. CDR3 size: 14 residues. Germline V lookup: CDR1 MNHEY, CDR2 SMNVEV (reference sequence). CDR3 sequence: CASSLDREYTEAFF. CDR3 in DNA: TGTGCCAGCAGCCTAGACAGAGAGTACACTGAAGCTTTCTTT.

The chain couples TRBV11-2 to TRBJ1-2; maybe TRBD1 (5 bases). V dropped 5 bases and J dropped 6 bases, with 13 bases sitting between them. This CDR3 contains 13 residues. Germline V gene data show CDR1 as SGHAT and CDR2 as FQNNGV. CDR3: CASSHVRANGYTF. CDR3 nucleotides: TGTGCCAGCAGCCATGTCAGGGCCAATGGCTACACCTTC. The complete variable domain, with remaining parts taken from reference TRBV11-2 and TRBJ1-2, reads EAGVAQSPRYKIIEKRQSVAFWCNPISGHATLYWYQQILGQGPKLLIQFQNNGVVDDSQLPKDRFSAERLKGVDSTLKIQPAKLEDSAVYLCASSHVRANGYTFGSGTRLTVV.

The chain carries TRBV3-1 (or the pseudogene TRBV3-2) and TRBJ2-7, with D possibly TRBD2 on 6 matching bases. V dropped 4 bases and J dropped 5 bases, with 15 bases sitting between them. Germline-derived CDR1 and CDR2 are LGHDT and YNNKEL (reference sequence). This CDR3 is built from 14 residues. DNA for the CDR3: TGTGCCAGCAGCCCCCGGGACGGGGGTAACGAGCAGTACTTC. Protein: CASSPRDGGNEQYF.

This sequence joins TRBV30 and TRBJ1-2; the D gene is possibly TRBD1 (6 bases). Germline-derived CDR1 and CDR2 are GTSNPN and SVGIG (reference sequence). The CDR3 covers 13 residues. The V and J ends lost 4 bases and 8 bases respectively, with 17 bases between them. CDR3 loop: CAWTTQGTTGYTF. CDR3 in DNA: TGTGCCTGGACCACACAGGGAACCACAGGCTACACCTTC.

The rearrangement uses TRBV20-1 and TRBJ1-4; D is uncertain. The CDR3 loop spans 11 amino acids. Trimming pared 6 bases from V and 8 bases from J, leaving 10 bases between. Germline V gene lookup returns CDR1 DFQATT and CDR2 SNEGSKA (reference sequence). CDR3: CSARFQEKLFF. CDR3 nucleotide sequence: TGCAGTGCACGTTTTCAGGAAAAACTGTTTTTT.

The chain combines TRBV29-1 with TRBJ1-1; the D gene is possibly TRBD1 (5 bases). The CDR3 is made up of 11 amino acids. Germline CDR1 SQVTM, CDR2 ANQGSEA. Trimming pared 4 bases from V and 6 bases from J, leaving 9 bases between. This CDR3 is CSVVPGAEAFF. The CDR3 DNA sequence: TGCAGCGTTGTCCCGGGGGCTGAAGCTTTCTTT.

This chain joins TRBV7-2 and TRBJ2-4, with D maybe TRBD2 (6 bases). The CDR3 is made up of 15 amino acids. Trimming stripped 2 bases from V and 2 bases from J, with 10 bases between. Germline loops: CDR1 SGHTA, CDR2 FQGNSA. The CDR3 here is CASSLNGSPKNIQYF. CDR3 coding DNA: TGTGCCAGCAGCTTAAACGGGAGCCCCAAAAACATTCAGTACTTC.

On this clone itself: Additional DNA sequences in this sample encode the identical CDR3. This chain connects TRBV5-1 to TRBJ1-6; no reliable D call. The germline CDR1 and CDR2 sequences are SGHRS and YFSETQ. Between the trimmed V and J ends, which lost 0 bases and 5 bases, there was a span of 6 bases. The CDR3 is 14 amino acids. The CDR3 nucleotides are TGCGCCAGCAGCTTGGTTGCAGATAATTCACCCCTCCACTTT. Translation gives CASSLVADNSPLHF. Full variable domain (rest looked up from reference TRBV5-1 and TRBJ1-6): KAGVTQTPRYLIKTRGQQVTLSCSPISGHRSVSWYQQTPGQGLQFLFEYFSETQRNKGNFPGRFSGRQFSNSRSEMNVSTLELGDSALYLCASSLVADNSPLHFGNGTRLTVT.

This chain connects TRBV19 to TRBJ2-3; 14 bases match TRBD2. The J segment lost 3 bases and the V segment lost 4 bases, leaving 9 bases of the junction unmatched. This CDR3 contains 18 residues. The germline gives CDR1 LNHDA, CDR2 SQIVND (reference sequence). CDR3 protein: CASSRSGTSGRNTDTQYF. The DNA for the CDR3 is TGTGCCAGTAGTAGGTCCGGGACTAGCGGGAGAAATACAGATACGCAGTATTTT.

The chain has TRBV10-3 and TRBJ1-2; D ambiguous. The CDR3 loop spans 12 amino acids. Per germline, CDR1 ENHRY and CDR2 SYGVKD. V gave up 10 bases and J gave up 8 bases, with 17 bases separating them. The CDR3 coding sequence is TGTGCCACCCTGTCGGGGTTTGGCGGCTACACCTTC. Residues: CATLSGFGGYTF.

The V gene is TRBV7-8, the J gene TRBJ1-2, with a tentative D call TRBD1 (6 bases). Trimming removed 3 bases from V and 4 bases from J, with 12 bases in between. Germline V gives CDR1 SGHVS, CDR2 FQNEAQ. This CDR3 comprises 14 residues. The DNA of the CDR3 is TGTGCCAGCAGCTTCCGGCAGGGGATCTATGGCTACACCTTC. This sequence encodes CASSFRQGIYGYTF.

The rearrangement joins TRBV28 to TRBJ2-7; 8 bases line up with TRBD1. The germline gives CDR1 MDHEN, CDR2 SYDVKM. The CDR3 length is 17 residues. V shed 3 bases, J shed 5 bases, and the junction held 15 bases outside the gene matches. This CDR3 is CASSLPRTGRHRNEQYF. The CDR3 nucleotides read TGTGCCAGCAGTTTGCCCCGGACAGGGAGACATCGGAACGAGCAGTACTTC.

The chain couples TRBV20-1 to TRBJ2-3; perhaps TRBD2 as D (6 bases). Trimming shortened V by 7 bases and J by 5 bases, and 10 bases separated the two germline ends. Germline loops: CDR1 DFQATT, CDR2 SNEGSKA (reference sequence). CDR3 length equals 11 residues. CDR3 amino acids: CSGGVRDTQYF. In DNA form, the CDR3 reads TGCAGTGGGGGGGTACGAGATACGCAGTATTTT.

A few counts support this clone. The V and J genes are TRBV4-3 and TRBJ1-2; no clear D gene. Germline lookup yields CDR1 LGHNA and CDR2 YSLEER. This CDR3 region has 14 residues. Trimming left V 1 base short and J 6 bases short, with 12 bases between. The CDR3 DNA reads as TGCGCCAGCAGCCAAGTGCGGGAAAAACATGGCTACACCTTC. Its translation is CASSQVREKHGYTF.

This chain uses TRBV28 with TRBJ2-7; 7 positions match TRBD1. CDR3 length equals 15 residues. J gave up 0 bases and V 6 bases, and 8 bases lay outside the gene matches. Germline CDR1 and CDR2: MDHEN and SYDVKM. The CDR3 spells CASRREDRASYEQYF. CDR3 DNA: TGTGCCAGCAGGAGAGAAGACAGGGCCTCCTACGAGCAGTACTTC.

The chain joins TRBV5-1 to TRBJ2-5; tentative D call: TRBD1 (6 bases). The germline V gene encodes CDR1 SGHRS and CDR2 YFSETQ. The CDR3 runs 14 residues. The V end lost 5 bases, the J end lost 5 bases, and 16 bases lay between the germline ends. As DNA, the CDR3 is TGCGCCAGCAGGCCACAGGGTGGTGGGGAGACCCAGTACTTC. It yields the protein CASRPQGGGETQYF. The full variable domain, in which reference TRBV5-1 and TRBJ2-5 provide the parts outside the CDR3, is KAGVTQTPRYLIKTRGQQVTLSCSPISGHRSVSWYQQTPGQGLQFLFEYFSETQRNKGNFPGRFSGRQFSNSRSEMNVSTLELGDSALYLCASRPQGGGETQYFGPGTRLLVL.

The chain uses TRBV5-1 and TRBJ2-7; 7 bases match TRBD2. CDR1 is SGHRS, CDR2 YFSETQ, per germline. This CDR3 contains 14 residues. J lost 4 bases, V lost 3 bases, and 7 bases had no gene match. CDR3 nucleotides: TGCGCCAGCAGCTCGAGCGGGATCGGGTACGAGCAGTACTTC. It encodes CASSSSGIGYEQYF.

The chain is built from TRBV19 and TRBJ1-1; no clear D gene. Trimming left V 1 base short and J 6 bases short, with 9 bases between. Germline assignment: CDR1 LNHDA and CDR2 SQIVND (reference sequence). The CDR3 consists of 13 residues. The CDR3, as DNA: TGTGCCAGTAGTATAGCGGGGATCGCTGAAGCTTTCTTT. Its translation: CASSIAGIAEAFF.

The genes are TRBV2 and TRBJ1-6, with D possibly being TRBD1 (6 bases). In germline, CDR1 is SNHLY, CDR2 FYNNEI. This CDR3 has 15 residues. The V gene lost 5 bases and the J gene lost 7 bases, with 15 bases spanning the gap. The chain's CDR3 is CASSSGAAFNSPLHF. DNA of the CDR3: TGTGCCAGCAGTTCAGGGGCAGCCTTCAATTCACCCCTCCACTTT.

This clone was detected a few times. This sequence joins TRBV11-2 and TRBJ2-7; possibly TRBD2 for D (5 bases). Trimming took 1 base from V and 6 from J, leaving 13 bases between them. This CDR3 contains 14 residues. CDR1 SGHAT and CDR2 FQNNGV come from the germline V gene. CDR3 nucleotide sequence: TGTGCCAGCAGCTTAGGAGGGAGTACTTTCGAGCAGTACTTC. Protein sequence: CASSLGGSTFEQYF.

The J gene is TRBJ1-2, the V gene TRBV30; the match to TRBD1 covers 9 bases. The V and J ends lost 4 bases and 2 bases, in that order; junction bases with no gene match: 5. The CDR3 spans 14 residues. The germline gives CDR1 GTSNPN, CDR2 SVGIG (reference sequence). The CDR3 spells CAWNSGTGNYGYTF. CDR3 DNA: TGTGCCTGGAACTCCGGGACAGGGAACTATGGCTACACCTTC.

The CDR3 here is CASSNPGTGEYEQYF. CDR3 DNA sequence: TGCGCCAGCAGTAATCCTGGGACAGGGGAGTACGAGCAGTACTTC. This sequence joins TRBV10-1 and TRBJ2-7, with 10 bases matching TRBD1. Germline V gives CDR1 WNHNN, CDR2 SYGVQD (reference sequence). The CDR3 covers 15 residues. With 5 bases clipped from V and 4 bases from J, the junction kept 8 bases outside the gene matches.

The V call is TRBV3-1 (or the pseudogene TRBV3-2), the J call TRBJ2-5, with 7 bases fitting TRBD2. CDR1 LGHDT and CDR2 YNNKEL come from the germline V gene (reference sequence). After removal of 2 bases from V and 7 bases from J, the junction contained 13 bases not matched to a gene. CDR3 length equals 16 residues. In nucleotides, the CDR3 is TGTGCCAGCAGCCAACCCCGGGCTAGCGGACTCCGGACCCAGTACTTC. It codes for CASSQPRASGLRTQYF.

J is TRBJ2-5 and V is TRBV7-9, with TRBD1 matching 10 bases. Germline V lookup: CDR1 SEHNR, CDR2 FQNEAQ (reference sequence). This CDR3 is built from 15 residues. The V and J ends lost 6 bases and 3 bases, in that order; junction bases with no gene match: 7. The chain's CDR3 is CASRETGGGKETQYF. DNA of the CDR3: TGTGCCAGCAGAGAGACAGGGGGCGGGAAAGAGACCCAGTACTTC.

On this clone: Other DNA sequences in this sample translate to the same CDR3. The chain couples TRBV30 to TRBJ1-5; 9 bases fit TRBD1. CDR1 GTSNPN and CDR2 SVGIG come from the germline V gene (reference sequence). V gave up 1 base and J gave up 5 bases; unmatched junction bases: 0. CDR3 length equals 13 residues. The CDR3 coding sequence is TGTGCCTGGAGTGGGGACAGGGATCAGCCCCAGCATTTT. Residues: CAWSGDRDQPQHF. The full variable domain, its missing parts supplied by reference TRBV30 and TRBJ1-5, is SQTIHQWPATLVQPVGSPLSLECTVEGTSNPNLYWYRQAAGRGLQLLFYSVGIGQISSEVPQNLSASRPQDRQFILSSKKLLLSDSGFYLCAWSGDRDQPQHFGDGTRLSIL.

This chain links TRBV29-1 with TRBJ2-1, with D possibly TRBD2 on 6 matching bases. The CDR3 contains 14 residues. With 6 bases removed from V and 0 bases from J, the gap between germline ends came to 12 bases. Looked up from germline, CDR1 is SQVTM and CDR2 is ANQGSEA. The CDR3 spells CSVRGSSSYNEQFF. In nucleotides, the CDR3 is TGCAGCGTCCGGGGGTCTAGCTCCTACAATGAGCAGTTCTTC.

This chain connects TRBV7-3 to TRBJ2-1, with TRBD2 matching over 8 bases. The V segment lost 2 bases and the J segment 12 bases; nucleotides outside the gene matches: 9. The CDR3 has 14 residues. Germline CDR1 reads SGHTA; CDR2 reads FQGTGA. The CDR3 nucleotides are TGTGCCAGCAGCTTAGCGGGAGGACCGGAGGGGCAGTTCTTC. Its protein product is CASSLAGGPEGQFF. Combining the CDR3 with reference TRBV7-3 and TRBJ2-1 gives the whole variable domain GAGVSQTPSNKVTEKGKYVELRCDPISGHTALYWYRQSLGQGPEFLIYFQGTGAADDSGLPNDRFFAVRPEGSVSTLKIQRTERGDSAVYLCASSLAGGPEGQFFGPGTRLTVL.